The rows below give T cell receptor beta chains drawn from one sample of a study of blood T cell repertoires in COVID-19. The protocol was immunoSEQ multiplex PCR, while the TCRdb copy is restricted to in-frame clones and leaves out a portion. The table shows 85,000 to 130,000 clones, with around 75% occurring only once. The sample consisted of peripheral blood. The origin of the receptors is a human donor with acute or convalescent COVID-19. The donor label of this sample is uncertain. Each CDR3 is given without its conserved first and last residue.

j_gene,v_gene,CDR3aa
TRBJ2-7,TRBV7-9,ASSLTAYEQY
TRBJ1-1,TRBV7-9,ASSSRDSFGMNTEAF
TRBJ1-5,TRBV7-9,ASSRTGDNQPQH
TRBJ1-1,TRBV5-4,ASSSTEAF
TRBJ2-5,TRBV5-1,ASSLISYQETQY
TRBJ1-1,TRBV24-1,ATSDLQDRCDTEAF
TRBJ1-5,TRBV19,ASSIGGGRGHQPQH
TRBJ1-3,TRBV7-9,ASSPNGGAASGNTIY
TRBJ1-1,TRBV29-1,SVDQGSNTEAF
TRBJ1-4,TRBV30,AWSTLGGKLF
TRBJ2-2,TRBV27,ASSTGLNTGELF
TRBJ1-1,TRBV6-1,ASSELSGGGRITEAF
TRBJ2-1,TRBV5-4,ASTNPLSSYNEQF